This T cell receptor beta chain comes out of a study of human T cells and chemical hapten exposure. Study-wide context: Patch tests applied 0.01% DPC to the upper back and were scored after 6 days. Patients, predominantly female, presented with alopecia areata, totalis or universalis.

Separate cDNA molecules received unique molecular identifiers, which the library attached to them. Each CDR3 protein is one row after TCRdb ran MiXCR on the RACE reads. The sample includes 350,000 to 400,000 distinct CDR3 sequences, 6% to 7% of them seen just once. This clonotype was observed a few times. Described time point: patch test 2, 6 weeks after DPC sensitization. Documented treatment: therapeutic diphenylcyclopropenone sensitization with weekly scalp DPC. It was from unfractionated whole blood that total RNA was extracted. V shed 6 bases and J 8 bases; nucleotides not matched to a gene: 8. CDR3 length: 13 residues. Germline lookup yields CDR1 MGHDK and CDR2 SYGVNS.

This TCR was sampled from a woman aged 18-29 years with alopecia areata. Some clones in this sample may be carry-over from other donors' samples. Material: whole blood, obtained in connection with sensitization to the hapten diphenylcyclopropenone (DPC). The gene calls are TRBV25-1 and TRBJ2-7; TRBD2 agrees at 9 bases. The CDR3 reads CASSIAGAWQQYF. CDR3 DNA sequence: TGTGCCAGCAGCATAGCGGGGGCCTGGCAGCAGTACTTC.